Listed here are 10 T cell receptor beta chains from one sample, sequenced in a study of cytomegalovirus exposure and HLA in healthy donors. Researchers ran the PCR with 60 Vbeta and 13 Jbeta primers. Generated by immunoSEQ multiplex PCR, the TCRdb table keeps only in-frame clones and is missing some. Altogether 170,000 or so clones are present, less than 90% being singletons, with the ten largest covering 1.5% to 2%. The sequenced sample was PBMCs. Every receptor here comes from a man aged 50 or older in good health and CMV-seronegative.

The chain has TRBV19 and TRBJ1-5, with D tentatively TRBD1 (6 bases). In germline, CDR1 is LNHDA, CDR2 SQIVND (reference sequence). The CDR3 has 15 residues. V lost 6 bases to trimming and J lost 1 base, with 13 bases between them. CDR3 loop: CASRYSQGSNQPQHF. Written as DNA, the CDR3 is TGTGCCAGTAGATACTCACAGGGCAGCAATCAGCCCCAGCATTTT.

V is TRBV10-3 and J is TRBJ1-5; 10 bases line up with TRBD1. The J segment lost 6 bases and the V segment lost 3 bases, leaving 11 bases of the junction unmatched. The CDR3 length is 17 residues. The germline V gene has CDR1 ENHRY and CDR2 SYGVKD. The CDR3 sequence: CAISDPSTGGTSQPQHF. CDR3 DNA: TGTGCCATCAGTGACCCTTCGACAGGGGGCACGAGTCAGCCCCAGCATTTT.

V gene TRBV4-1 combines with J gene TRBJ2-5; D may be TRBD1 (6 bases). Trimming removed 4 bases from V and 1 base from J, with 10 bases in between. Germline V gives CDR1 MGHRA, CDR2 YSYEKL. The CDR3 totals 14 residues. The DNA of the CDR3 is TGCGCCAGCAGCCCCGGCAGGGGCCAAGAGACCCAGTACTTC. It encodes CASSPGRGQETQYF.

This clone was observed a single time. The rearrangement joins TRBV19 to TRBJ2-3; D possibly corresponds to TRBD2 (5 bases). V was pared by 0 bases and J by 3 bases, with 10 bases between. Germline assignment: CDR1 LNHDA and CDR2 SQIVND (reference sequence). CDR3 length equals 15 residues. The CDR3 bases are TGTGCCAGTAGTATAGATACGGGAAAGACAGATACGCAGTATTTT. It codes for CASSIDTGKTDTQYF.

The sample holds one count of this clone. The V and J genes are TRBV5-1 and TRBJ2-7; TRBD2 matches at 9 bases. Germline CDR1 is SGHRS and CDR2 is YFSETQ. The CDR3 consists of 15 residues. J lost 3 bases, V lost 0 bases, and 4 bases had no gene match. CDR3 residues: CASSLGGRAFYEQYF. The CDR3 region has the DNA TGCGCCAGCAGCTTGGGCGGGAGGGCCTTCTACGAGCAGTACTTC. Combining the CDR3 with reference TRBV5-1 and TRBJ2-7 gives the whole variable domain KAGVTQTPRYLIKTRGQQVTLSCSPISGHRSVSWYQQTPGQGLQFLFEYFSETQRNKGNFPGRFSGRQFSNSRSEMNVSTLELGDSALYLCASSLGGRAFYEQYFGPGTRLTVT.

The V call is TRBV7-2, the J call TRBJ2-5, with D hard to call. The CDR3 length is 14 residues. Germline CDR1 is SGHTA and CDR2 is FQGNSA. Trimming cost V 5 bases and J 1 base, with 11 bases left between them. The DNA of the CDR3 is TGTGCCAGCAGCCCCGACACCATCCAAGAGACCCAGTACTTC. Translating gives CASSPDTIQETQYF. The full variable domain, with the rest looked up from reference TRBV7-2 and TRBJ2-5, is GAGVSQSPSNKVTEKGKDVELRCDPISGHTALYWYRQSLGQGLEFLIYFQGNSAPDKSGLPSDRFSAERTGGSVSTLTIQRTQQEDSAVYLCASSPDTIQETQYFGPGTRLLVL.

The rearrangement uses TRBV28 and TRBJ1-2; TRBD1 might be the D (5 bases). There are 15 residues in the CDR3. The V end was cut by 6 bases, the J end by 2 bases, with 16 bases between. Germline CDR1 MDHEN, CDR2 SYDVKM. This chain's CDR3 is CASRWSGGKNYGYTF. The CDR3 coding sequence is TGTGCCAGCAGGTGGTCGGGGGGAAAAAACTATGGCTACACCTTC.

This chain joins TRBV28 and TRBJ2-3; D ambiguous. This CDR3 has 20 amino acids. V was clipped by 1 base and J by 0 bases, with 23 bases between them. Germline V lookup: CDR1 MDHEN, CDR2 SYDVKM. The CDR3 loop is CASSLFVGLVTGRSTDTQYF. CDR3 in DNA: TGTGCCAGCAGTTTATTCGTCGGCCTTGTGACGGGTAGGAGCACAGATACGCAGTATTTT.

For the CDR3, the DNA is TGTGCCTGGAGCGGACTAGCGGAGCAGTACTTC. Its protein is CAWSGLAEQYF. The chain employs TRBV30 and TRBJ2-7; 9 bases map to TRBD2. Germline assignment: CDR1 GTSNPN and CDR2 SVGIG (reference sequence). Trimming took 3 bases from V and 7 from J; bases not matched to a gene: 1. The CDR3 runs to 11 residues. Looking up the rest from reference TRBV30 and TRBJ2-7 gives the full variable domain: SQTIHQWPATLVQPVGSPLSLECTVEGTSNPNLYWYRQAAGRGLQLLFYSVGIGQISSEVPQNLSASRPQDRQFILSSKKLLLSDSGFYLCAWSGLAEQYFGPGTRLTVT.

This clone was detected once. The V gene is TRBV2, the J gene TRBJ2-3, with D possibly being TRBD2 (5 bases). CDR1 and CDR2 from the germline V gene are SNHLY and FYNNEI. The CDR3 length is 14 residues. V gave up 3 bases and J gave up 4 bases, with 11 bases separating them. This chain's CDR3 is CASSEGVVPDTQYF. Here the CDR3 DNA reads TGTGCCAGCAGTGAGGGAGTTGTCCCAGATACGCAGTATTTT.